This T cell receptor (beta chain) was sequenced for a study of blood T cell repertoires in COVID-19 (dated by TCRdb to the early 2020s). For context, the study as a whole: Collaborator samples came from the United States, Italy and Spain and covered acute and convalescent phases of COVID-19. The prospective study material was composed of cDNA or gDNA derived from T cells, B-cell-depleted T cells, or PBMCs. Deeply sampled blood TCRbeta repertoires from subjects exposed to, actively infected with, or recovered from COVID-19 were included in the dataset. The repertoires were released in a freely available public database intended as a resource for research on the immune response to SARS-CoV-2. The samples were drawn from the first 160 participants of the ongoing ImmuneRACE study and from 950 to 1,500 subjects provided by 6 global collaborators. Nearly every sample came with metadata listing a de-identified subject ID, COVID-19 status, age in years and sex. HLA class I and class II types, where available, came from metadata supplied by the sample provider rather than from assay-based typing. Beyond this particular receptor, the publication reports: The amount of clinical and demographic metadata varied by source and participant and was provided uncurated.

As to this clone: Its antigen has not been determined. No per-base quality is available; no much larger clone lies one base away. Other DNA sequences from this sample encode an identical CDR3 as well.

The immunoSEQ Assay, a bias-controlled multiplex PCR, was used to amplify TCRbeta CDR3 regions from genomic DNA. In the source study's methods: Nucleated cell counts per sample were estimated from amplification of reference gene primers within the assay. Sequence reads were collapsed and filtered to measure the absolute abundance of every unique TCRbeta CDR3 rearrangement. For each sample, productive Simpson clonality was calculated as the square root of Simpson's diversity index over productive rearrangements. TCRdb's version of the immuneACCESS table is confined to in-frame rearrangements and falls short of the full clone set. An unresolved V gene accounts for under half of the shortfall where checked; the remainder is of unknown origin. Clone size and V and J calls were adopted from that table, with D and trimming inferred from the DNA. The sample contains roughly 290,000 clones, more than 70% of them found a single time. The top ten clonotypes cover around 7.8% of the sample.

The germline V gene encodes CDR1 LNHDA and CDR2 SQIVND (reference sequence). The CDR3 starts with the cysteine, ends with the phenylalanine, and has 13 residues. Only CDR3 DNA remains: 39 bases, in frame from the first base. V lost 6 bases and J lost 4 bases; the stretch between them is 12 bases long. Samples from volunteer blood donors who had recovered from COVID-19 were contributed by a second Seattle source. The collaborating institutions used their own protocols to collect whole blood in K2EDTA tubes. For TCRbeta analysis, collaborator samples were shipped as frozen whole blood, as isolated PBMCs, or as DNA extracted from either sample type.

The sequencing input was peripheral blood. The TCR sequence derives from a woman between 50 and 59 years old who had recovered from COVID-19. The rearranged chain carries TRBV19 and TRBJ1-2, with TRBD1 perhaps the D gene, on 5 matching bases. The bases are TGTGCCAGTAGCCCTGACAGTCTCTATGGCTACACCTTC. This sequence encodes CASSPDSLYGYTF.